One and the same sample provided the 3 T cell receptor beta chains below, sequenced in a study of shared clonotypes between healthy human individuals. Measured with immunoSEQ multiplex PCR; TCRdb has only the in-frame clones, and not every one. In the table there are about 2.3 million clones, 85% to 95% of which are singletons. Material: naive CD4+ T cells from PBMCs. Subset specified: CD45RA+ positively selected. These TCRs come from a man between 18 and 35 years old in good health. Some clones in this sample may be carry-over from other donors' samples.

Here the CDR3 DNA reads TGTGCCTGGAGTAAGGGCGCAAGTCGGGTTCAGCCCCAGCATTTT. It specifies CAWSKGASRVQPQHF. The chain carries TRBV30 and TRBJ1-5; D is uncertain. CDR1 GTSNPN and CDR2 SVGIG come from the germline V gene (reference sequence). The CDR3 length is 15 residues. V lost 2 bases, J lost 6 bases, and 17 bases lay in between.

The V and J genes are TRBV5-4 and TRBJ1-2; no clear D. The V end was cut by 0 bases, the J end by 3 bases, with 9 bases between. Germline V gene sequence: CDR1 SGHNT, CDR2 YYREEE (reference sequence). This CDR3 spans 14 amino acids. The CDR3 bases are TGTGCCAGCAGCTTGGCACCAGCGGACTATGGCTACACCTTC. Translated: CASSLAPADYGYTF.

CDR3: CASSSLLAGGNEQFF. The CDR3 region has the DNA TGTGCCAGCAGCTCCTTACTAGCGGGGGGCAATGAGCAGTTCTTC. The V gene is TRBV5-6, the J gene TRBJ2-1; 12 bases match TRBD2. V lost 3 bases, J lost 6 bases, and 4 bases stayed unmatched. The CDR3 consists of 15 residues. Per the germline V gene, CDR1 is SGHDT and CDR2 is YYEEEE.